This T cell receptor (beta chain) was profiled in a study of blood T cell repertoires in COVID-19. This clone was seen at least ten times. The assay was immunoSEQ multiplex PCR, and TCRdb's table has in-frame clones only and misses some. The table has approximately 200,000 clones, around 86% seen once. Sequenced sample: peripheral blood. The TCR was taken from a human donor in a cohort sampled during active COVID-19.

The CDR3 sequence: CATGTGYSNQPQHF. DNA of the CDR3: TGTGCCACCGGGACAGGTTATAGCAATCAGCCCCAGCATTTT. V is TRBV28 and J is TRBJ1-5, with 8 positions matching TRBD1. The CDR3 sequence is 14 residues long. Germline CDR1 MDHEN, CDR2 SYDVKM. With 10 bases clipped from V and 0 bases from J, the junction kept 5 bases outside the gene matches.